The clone carrying this TCR beta chain was counted only a few times. Its specificity is not known. This specimen belongs to a study of shared clonotypes between healthy human individuals. About the research overall: Sampling drew on donors who were a couple of women and three men aged 18 to 49. General study points: The naive CD4 repertoires of a few donors were compared, and 5% to 6.5% of clonotypes were shared. Naive subsets generally had larger estimated richness than memory subsets.

Participating donors were healthy, HIV-negative adults free of recent acute infections or vaccinations. The germline CDR1 and CDR2 sequences are SEHNR and FQNEAQ (reference sequence). V lost 5 bases, J lost 5 bases, and 12 bases lay in between. The length of the CDR3 is 13 residues. Data came from immunoSEQ multiplex PCR; TCRdb stores just in-frame clones and leaves some out. The table has 730,000 or so clones, around 72% seen once. This chain joins TRBV7-9 and TRBJ2-5; TRBD1 is a possible D gene (6 bases). The specimen was memory CD4+ T cells sorted from blood. The subset is: CD45RA-negative fraction. The source is a woman in her 30s in good health. CDR3 residues: CASSPQGPETQYF. CDR3 sequence (DNA): TGTGCCAGCAGCCCACAGGGACCGGAGACCCAGTACTTC.